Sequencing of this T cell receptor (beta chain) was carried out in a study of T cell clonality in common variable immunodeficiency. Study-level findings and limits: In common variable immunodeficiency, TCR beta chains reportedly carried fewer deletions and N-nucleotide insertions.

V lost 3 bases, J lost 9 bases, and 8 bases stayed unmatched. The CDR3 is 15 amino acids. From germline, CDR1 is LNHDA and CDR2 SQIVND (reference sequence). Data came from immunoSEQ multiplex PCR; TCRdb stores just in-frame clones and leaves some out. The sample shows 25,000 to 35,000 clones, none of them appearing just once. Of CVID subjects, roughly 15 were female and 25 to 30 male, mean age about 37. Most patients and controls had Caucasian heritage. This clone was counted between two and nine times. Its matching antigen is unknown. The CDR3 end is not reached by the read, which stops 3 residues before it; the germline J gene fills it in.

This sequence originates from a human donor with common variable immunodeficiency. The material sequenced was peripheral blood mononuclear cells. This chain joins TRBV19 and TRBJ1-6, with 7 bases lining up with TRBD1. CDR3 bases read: TGTGCCAGTAGTATCGGCACAGGGGTAACTTCACCC. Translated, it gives CASSIGTGVTSP. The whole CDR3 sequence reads CASSIGTGVTSPLHF. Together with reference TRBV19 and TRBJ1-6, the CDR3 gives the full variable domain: DGGITQSPKYLFRKEGQNVTLSCEQNLNHDAMYWYRQDPGQGLRLIYYSQIVNDFQKGDIAEGYSVSREKKESFPLTVTSAQKNPTAFYLCASSIGTGVTSPLHFGNGTRLTVT.